Listed here is a single T cell receptor (beta chain). As yet, its antigen is unknown. As for time point: newly diagnosed, previously untreated cHL patient sample. Negative magnetic selection isolated CD4+ T cells from thawed PBMCs. Acting as the comparison were PBMCs from newly diagnosed, untreated classical Hodgkin lymphoma. The data derive from a study of PD-1 blockade in classical Hodgkin lymphoma. Whole-study findings and limits: Diminished baseline TCR diversity has been reported in newly diagnosed patients relative to healthy donors. The repertoire differences lack a defined cause, possibly disease activity or prior therapy.

Sequencing was performed with immunoSEQ multiplex PCR; in TCRdb, only in-frame clones are kept and a portion is missing. This sample yields 15,000 to 19,000 clones, of which 70% to 90% are seen a single time; over 0.65% belongs to the top ten. Trimming pared 5 bases from V and 6 bases from J, leaving 17 bases between. This CDR3 region has 15 residues. Germline values: CDR1 WSHSY, CDR2 SAAADI. The receptor's source is a human donor with classical Hodgkin lymphoma. Sample: CD4+ T cells from blood. The chain is built from TRBV10-2 and TRBJ1-5; no definite D call. The CDR3: CASSPRPGVGQPQHF. In DNA, the CDR3 is TGCGCCAGCAGTCCCCGGCCGGGAGTGGGTCAGCCCCAGCATTTT.